This TCR beta chain was documented in a study of TIL therapy for anti-PD-1-resistant metastatic lung cancer. General study findings and limits: The cohort had more treatment-naive, never-smoker and oncogene-addicted patients than typical.

The libraries were made with immunoSEQ v3. Sequencing depth was approximately 2 million read pairs for survey level, roughly 5-6 million for deep. Profiled with immunoSEQ multiplex PCR; TCRdb holds only in-frame clones, not every one. This table holds tens of thousands of clones, 55% to 70% found once. This clone was observed a few times. The antigen is not known. Time point specified: pre-treatment sample, taken before nivolumab and TIL therapy. The ends were cut back, 3 bases at V and 4 bases at J, with 9 bases in the middle. This CDR3 contains 13 residues. Germline V gene data show CDR1 as SNHLY and CDR2 as FYNNEI.

This sequence joins TRBV2 and TRBJ1-1; D not certain. The clonotype was recovered from a person aged 25-85 years with non-small cell lung cancer. The sample was blood, taken at baseline. The CDR3 spells CASSEKGITEAFF. The CDR3 region has the DNA TGTGCCAGCAGTGAGAAAGGTATCACTGAAGCTTTCTTT.